This TCR beta chain was found in a study of response to subunit inactivated influenza vaccine. TCRdb reprocessed the RT-PCR reads with MiXCR, giving one entry per CDR3 protein. The sample contains under 800,000 distinct CDR3 sequences, around 13% of which appear only once. This clonotype occurred many times. Its antigen remains unknown. The CDR3 has 16 residues. The germline CDR1 and CDR2 sequences are SGHKS and YYEKEE (reference sequence). Germline trimming cut 0 bases from V and 4 bases from J; bases unmatched to any gene: 3. Findings and limits, study-wide: Only a handful of new T cells, the authors suggested, are recruited with each seasonal influenza vaccination.

Material: PBMCs from blood, obtained less than 15 days before vaccination. The receptor was derived from a middle-aged man who received an inactivated influenza vaccine. This chain uses TRBV5-5 with TRBJ2-3; 12 positions match TRBD2. The DNA for the CDR3 is TGTGCCAGCAGCTTGGTACTAGCGGGAGGACCAGATACGCAGTATTTT. Translation: CASSLVLAGGPDTQYF.